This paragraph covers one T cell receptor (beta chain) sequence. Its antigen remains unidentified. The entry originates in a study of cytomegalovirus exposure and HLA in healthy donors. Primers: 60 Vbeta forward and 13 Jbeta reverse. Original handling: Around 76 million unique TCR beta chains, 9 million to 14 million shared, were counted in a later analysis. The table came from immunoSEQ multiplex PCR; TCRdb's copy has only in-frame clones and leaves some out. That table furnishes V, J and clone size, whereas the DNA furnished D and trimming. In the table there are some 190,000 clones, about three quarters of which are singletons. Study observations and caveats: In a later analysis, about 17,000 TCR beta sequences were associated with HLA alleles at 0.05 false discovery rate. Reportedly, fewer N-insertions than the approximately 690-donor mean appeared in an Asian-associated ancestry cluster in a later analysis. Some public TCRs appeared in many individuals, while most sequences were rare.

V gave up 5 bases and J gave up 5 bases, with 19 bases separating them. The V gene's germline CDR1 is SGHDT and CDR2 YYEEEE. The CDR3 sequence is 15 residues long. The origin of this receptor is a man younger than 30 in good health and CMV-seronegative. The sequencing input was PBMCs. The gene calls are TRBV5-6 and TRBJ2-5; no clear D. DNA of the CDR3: TGTGCCAGCAGTCTTCGCTGGGTAGCCATTGAGACCCAGTACTTC. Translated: CASSLRWVAIETQYF.